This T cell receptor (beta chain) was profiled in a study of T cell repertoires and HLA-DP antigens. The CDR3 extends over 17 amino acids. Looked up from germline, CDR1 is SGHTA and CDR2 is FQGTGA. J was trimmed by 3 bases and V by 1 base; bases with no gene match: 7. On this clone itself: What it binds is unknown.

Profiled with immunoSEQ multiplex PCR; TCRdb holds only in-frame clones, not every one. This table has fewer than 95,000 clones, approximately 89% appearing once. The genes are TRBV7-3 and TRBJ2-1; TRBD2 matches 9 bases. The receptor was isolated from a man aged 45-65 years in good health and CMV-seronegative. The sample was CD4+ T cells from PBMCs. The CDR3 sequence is CASSLIGASGVYNEQFF. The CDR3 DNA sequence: TGTGCCAGCAGCTTAATCGGCGCTAGCGGGGTCTACAATGAGCAGTTCTTC.